Shown below are 9 T cell receptor beta chains from a single sample sequenced in a study of cytomegalovirus exposure and HLA in healthy donors. Primers included in the PCR were 60 Vbeta and 13 Jbeta primers. Data came from immunoSEQ multiplex PCR; TCRdb stores just in-frame clones and leaves some out. The sample records 170,000 or so clones, over 75% being singletons. The specimen sequenced was PBMCs. All receptors derive from a woman aged 50 to 60 in good health and CMV-seronegative.

This chain connects TRBV30 to TRBJ1-5; 10 nucleotides align to TRBD1. Germline lookup yields CDR1 GTSNPN and CDR2 SVGIG (reference sequence). The ends lost 1 base at V and 2 bases at J; junction bases unmatched: 5. CDR3 length: 16 amino acids. The CDR3 region has the DNA TGTGCCTGGAGTGCCTCCGGGACAGGGGGCAATCAGCCCCAGCATTTT. Protein sequence: CAWSASGTGGNQPQHF. Complete variable domain (other parts from reference TRBV30 and TRBJ1-5): SQTIHQWPATLVQPVGSPLSLECTVEGTSNPNLYWYRQAAGRGLQLLFYSVGIGQISSEVPQNLSASRPQDRQFILSSKKLLLSDSGFYLCAWSASGTGGNQPQHFGDGTRLSIL.

The V and J genes are TRBV25-1 and TRBJ2-5; no firm D call. The last part of the DNA fits TRBJ2-7 better; the J call may be wrong. Germline CDR1 MGHDK, CDR2 SYGVNS. CDR3 size: 11 residues. The CDR3 nucleotides read TGTGCCAGCAGTGAACCCCACGAGCAGTACTTC. Its translation is CASSEPHEQYF.

The CDR3 sequence is CASSLEPGSTEAFF. The DNA of the CDR3 is TGTGCCAGCAGCTTAGAACCAGGCAGCACTGAAGCTTTCTTT. The chain recombines TRBV7-9 with TRBJ1-1; D is unclear. The germline V and J ends were trimmed by 1 base and 4 bases, with 10 bases remaining between them. The CDR3 runs to 14 residues. Germline V lookup: CDR1 SEHNR, CDR2 FQNEAQ (reference sequence).

This clone showed up just once. V is TRBV5-1 and J is TRBJ2-2; D is possibly TRBD2 (5 bases). The V and J ends lost 5 bases and 1 base respectively, with 15 bases between them. The germline V gene encodes CDR1 SGHRS and CDR2 YFSETQ. The CDR3 consists of 16 residues. The CDR3 DNA reads as TGCGCCAGCAGAAAGAAGGACGGGGAGAACACCGGGGAGCTGTTTTTT. Translated, it gives CASRKKDGENTGELFF.

The chain combines TRBV6-5 with TRBJ1-5; TRBD1 aligns across 10 bases. Germline V gene lookup returns CDR1 MNHEY and CDR2 SVGAGI. CDR3 length: 11 amino acids. The CDR3 nucleotides read TGTGTGACAGGGGGCCTTCAGCCCCAGCATTTT. Translating it yields CVTGGLQPQHF.

CDR3 DNA sequence: TGTGCCAGCAGCCGCGTGTTCCCGCCCACCGGGGAGCTGTTTTTT. Amino acid sequence: CASSRVFPPTGELFF. This chain uses TRBV6-5 with TRBJ2-2; D is ambiguous. The CDR3 sequence is 15 residues long. Germline CDR1 and CDR2: MNHEY and SVGAGI. V was pared by 6 bases and J by 4 bases, with 15 bases between.

The gene calls are TRBV5-6 and TRBJ2-7; 8 nucleotides line up with TRBD1. The CDR3 spans 16 residues. Germline lookup yields CDR1 SGHDT and CDR2 YYEEEE. Trimming cost V 3 bases and J 4 bases; bases outside gene matches: 12. The CDR3 bases are TGTGCCAGCAGCTCCACTTGGGGACAGGACTTTTACGAGCAGTACTTC. This codes for CASSSTWGQDFYEQYF. The full variable domain, with the rest looked up from reference TRBV5-6 and TRBJ2-7, is DAGVTQSPTHLIKTRGQQVTLRCSPKSGHDTVSWYQQALGQGPQFIFQYYEEEERQRGNFPDRFSGHQFPNYSSELNVNALLLGDSALYLCASSSTWGQDFYEQYFGPGTRLTVT.

V usage is TRBV2 and J usage is TRBJ1-4; 8 bases match TRBD1. V shed 3 bases, J shed 2 bases, and the junction held 2 bases outside the gene matches. The CDR3 consists of 15 residues. Per the germline V gene, CDR1 is SNHLY and CDR2 is FYNNEI. CDR3 region: CASSDQGATNEKLFF. The CDR3 DNA sequence: TGTGCCAGCAGTGATCAGGGGGCGACTAATGAAAAACTGTTTTTT.

The chain employs TRBV14 and TRBJ2-1; maybe TRBD2 (6 bases). This CDR3 region has 16 residues. V was trimmed by 1 base and J by 0 bases, leaving 10 bases between them. CDR1 and CDR2 (germline): SGHDN, FVKESK. The DNA of the CDR3 is TGTGCCAGCAGCCAAGGGTACGGGAGCTCCTACAATGAGCAGTTCTTC. It is translated as CASSQGYGSSYNEQFF.